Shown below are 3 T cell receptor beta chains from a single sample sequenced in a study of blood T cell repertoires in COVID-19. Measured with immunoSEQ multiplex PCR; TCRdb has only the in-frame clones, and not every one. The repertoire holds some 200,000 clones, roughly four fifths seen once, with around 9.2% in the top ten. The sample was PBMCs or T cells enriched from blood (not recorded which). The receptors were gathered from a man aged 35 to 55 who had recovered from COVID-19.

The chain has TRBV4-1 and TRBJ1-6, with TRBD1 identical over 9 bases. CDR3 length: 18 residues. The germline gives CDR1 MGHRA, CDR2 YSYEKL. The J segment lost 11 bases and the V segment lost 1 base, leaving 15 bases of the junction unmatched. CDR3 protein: CASSQGAGQGTVVAPLHF. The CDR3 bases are TGCGCCAGCAGCCAAGGCGCCGGACAGGGGACAGTTGTGGCACCCCTCCACTTT.

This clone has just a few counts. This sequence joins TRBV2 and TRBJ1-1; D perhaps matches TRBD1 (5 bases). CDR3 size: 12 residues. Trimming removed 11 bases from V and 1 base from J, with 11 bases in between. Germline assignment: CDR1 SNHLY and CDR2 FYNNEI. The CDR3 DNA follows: TGTGCCGGAAAGGGGCCGAACACTGAAGCTTTCTTT. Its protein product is CAGKGPNTEAFF.

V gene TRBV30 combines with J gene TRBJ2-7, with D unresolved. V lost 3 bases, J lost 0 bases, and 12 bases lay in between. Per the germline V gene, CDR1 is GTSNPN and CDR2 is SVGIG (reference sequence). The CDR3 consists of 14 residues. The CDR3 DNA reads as TGTGCCTGGAGGCCACAGACGAGCTCCTACGAGCAGTACTTC. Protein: CAWRPQTSSYEQYF.